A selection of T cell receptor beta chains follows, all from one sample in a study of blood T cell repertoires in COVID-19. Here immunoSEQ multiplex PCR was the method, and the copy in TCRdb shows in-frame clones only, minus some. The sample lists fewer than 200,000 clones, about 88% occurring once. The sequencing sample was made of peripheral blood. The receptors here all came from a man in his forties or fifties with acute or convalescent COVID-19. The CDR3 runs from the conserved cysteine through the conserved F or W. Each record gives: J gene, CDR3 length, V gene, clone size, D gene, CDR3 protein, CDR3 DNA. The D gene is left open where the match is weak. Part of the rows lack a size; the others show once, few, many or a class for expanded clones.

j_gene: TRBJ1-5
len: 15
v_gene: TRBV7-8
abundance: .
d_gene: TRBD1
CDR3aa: CASSDGTATDQPQHF
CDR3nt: TGTGCCAGCAGCGACGGGACAGCGACGGATCAGCCCCAGCATTTT

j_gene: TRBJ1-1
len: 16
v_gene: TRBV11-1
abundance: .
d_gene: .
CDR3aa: CASSLAGTRLNTEAFF
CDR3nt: TGTGCCAGCAGCTTAGCGGGGACTAGGCTGAACACTGAAGCTTTCTTT

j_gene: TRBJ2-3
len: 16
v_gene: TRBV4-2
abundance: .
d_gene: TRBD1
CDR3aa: CASSQVQTGRVDTQYF
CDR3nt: TGTGCCAGCAGCCAAGTTCAGACAGGGCGGGTAGATACGCAGTATTTT

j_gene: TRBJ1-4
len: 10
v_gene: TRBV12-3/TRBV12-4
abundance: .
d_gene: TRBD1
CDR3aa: CATRGEKLFF
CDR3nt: TGTGCTACCAGGGGGGAAAAACTGTTTTTT

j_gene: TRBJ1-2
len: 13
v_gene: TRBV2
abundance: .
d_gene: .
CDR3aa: CASSVGTSYGYTF
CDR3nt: TGTGCCAGCAGTGTAGGGACTTCCTATGGCTACACCTTC

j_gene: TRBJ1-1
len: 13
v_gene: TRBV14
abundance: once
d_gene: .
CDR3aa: CASSQRMNTEAFF
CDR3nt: TGTGCCAGCAGCCAACGTATGAACACTGAAGCTTTCTTT

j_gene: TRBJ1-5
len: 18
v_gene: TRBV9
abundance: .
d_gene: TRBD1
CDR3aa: CASSVVLDRPVKWGSQHF
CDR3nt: TGTGCCAGCAGCGTAGTATTGGACAGGCCTGTTAAATGGGGGTCCCAGCATTTT

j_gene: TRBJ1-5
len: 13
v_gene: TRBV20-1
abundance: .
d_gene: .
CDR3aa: CSASLTGNQPQHF
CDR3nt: TGCAGTGCTAGTCTCACGGGGAATCAGCCCCAGCATTTT

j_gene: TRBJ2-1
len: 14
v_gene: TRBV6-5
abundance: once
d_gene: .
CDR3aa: CASSYGQPGNEQFF
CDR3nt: TGTGCCAGCAGTTACGGGCAGCCGGGAAATGAGCAGTTCTTC

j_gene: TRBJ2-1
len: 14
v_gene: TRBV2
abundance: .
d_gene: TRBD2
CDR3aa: CASFFGGASNEQFF
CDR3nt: TGTGCCAGCTTTTTCGGGGGGGCCTCCAATGAGCAGTTCTTC

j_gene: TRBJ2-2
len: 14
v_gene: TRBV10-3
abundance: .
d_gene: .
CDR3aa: CATRGGKLTGELFF
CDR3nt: TGTGCCACTAGGGGGGGGAAATTAACCGGGGAGCTGTTTTTT

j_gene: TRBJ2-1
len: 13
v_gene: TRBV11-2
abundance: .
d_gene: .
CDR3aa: CASSWDFPNEQFF
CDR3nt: TGTGCCAGCAGCTGGGACTTTCCCAATGAGCAGTTCTTC

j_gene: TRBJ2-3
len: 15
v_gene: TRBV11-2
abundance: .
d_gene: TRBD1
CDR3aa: CASSAGDRGTDTQYF
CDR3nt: TGTGCCAGCAGCGCCGGGGACAGGGGCACAGATACGCAGTATTTT

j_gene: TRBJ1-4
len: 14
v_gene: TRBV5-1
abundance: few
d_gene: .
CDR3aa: CASSLAEDPEKLFF
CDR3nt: TGCGCCAGCAGCTTGGCCGAGGATCCTGAAAAACTGTTTTTT

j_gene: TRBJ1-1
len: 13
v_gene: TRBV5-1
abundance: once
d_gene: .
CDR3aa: CASKVQGNTEAFF
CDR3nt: TGCGCCAGCAAAGTACAGGGGAACACTGAAGCTTTCTTT

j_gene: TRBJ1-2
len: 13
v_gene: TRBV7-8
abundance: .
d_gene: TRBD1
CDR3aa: CASSLQGANGYTF
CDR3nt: TGTGCCAGCAGCTTACAGGGGGCCAATGGCTACACCTTC

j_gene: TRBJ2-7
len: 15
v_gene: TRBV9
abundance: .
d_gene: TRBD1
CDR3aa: CASSLAGTGLYEQYF
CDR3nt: TGTGCCAGCAGCCTAGCCGGGACAGGGCTCTACGAGCAGTACTTC

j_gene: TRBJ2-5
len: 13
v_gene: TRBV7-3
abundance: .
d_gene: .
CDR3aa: CASSPFGEETQYF
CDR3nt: TGTGCCAGCAGCCCGTTCGGGGAAGAGACCCAGTACTTC

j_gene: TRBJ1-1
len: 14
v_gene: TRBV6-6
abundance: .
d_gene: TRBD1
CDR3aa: CASSQGQSDTEAFF
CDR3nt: TGTGCCAGCAGTCAGGGACAGAGTGACACTGAAGCTTTCTTT

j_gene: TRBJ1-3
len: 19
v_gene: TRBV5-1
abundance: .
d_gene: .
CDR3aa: CASSLGPGQLPSSGNTIYF
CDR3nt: TGCGCCAGCAGCTTGGGCCCAGGCCAGCTACCAAGCTCTGGAAACACCATATATTTT

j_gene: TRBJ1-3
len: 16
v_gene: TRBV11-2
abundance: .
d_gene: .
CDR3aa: CASSFEGGKSGNTIYF
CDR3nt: TGTGCCAGCAGCTTTGAGGGAGGAAAATCTGGAAACACCATATATTTT

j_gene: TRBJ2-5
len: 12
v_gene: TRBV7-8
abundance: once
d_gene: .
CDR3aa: CASRRTEETQYF
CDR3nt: TGTGCCAGCAGGCGGACAGAAGAGACCCAGTACTTC

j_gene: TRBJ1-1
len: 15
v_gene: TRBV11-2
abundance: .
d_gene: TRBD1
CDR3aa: CASSSRTGSDTEAFF
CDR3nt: TGTGCCAGCAGCTCCCGGACAGGGTCAGACACTGAAGCTTTCTTT

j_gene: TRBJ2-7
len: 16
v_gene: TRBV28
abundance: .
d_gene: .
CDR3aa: CASGSQGGGGSYEQYF
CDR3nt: TGTGCCAGCGGGAGCCAGGGGGGCGGCGGCTCCTACGAGCAGTACTTC

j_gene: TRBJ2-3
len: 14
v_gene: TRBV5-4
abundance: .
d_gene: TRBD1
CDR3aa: CASSSTGGGDTQYF
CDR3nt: TGTGCCAGCAGCTCCACAGGGGGCGGGGATACGCAGTATTTT

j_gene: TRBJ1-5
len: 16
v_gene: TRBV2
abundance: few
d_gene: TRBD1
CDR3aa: CASSVLTGDSNQPQHF
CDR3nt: TGTGCCAGCAGTGTATTAACAGGGGATAGCAATCAGCCCCAGCATTTT

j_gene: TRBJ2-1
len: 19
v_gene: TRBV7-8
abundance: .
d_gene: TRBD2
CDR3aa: CASSAIAAKLAGESNEQFF
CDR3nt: TGTGCCAGCAGCGCCATAGCGGCTAAACTAGCGGGGGAAAGCAATGAGCAGTTCTTC

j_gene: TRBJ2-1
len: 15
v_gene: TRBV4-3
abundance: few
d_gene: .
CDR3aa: CASSPSRGSYNEQFF
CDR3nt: TGCGCCAGCAGCCCTAGCCGGGGTTCCTACAATGAGCAGTTCTTC

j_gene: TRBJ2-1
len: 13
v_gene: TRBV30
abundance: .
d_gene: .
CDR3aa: CAWTGGQGNEQFF
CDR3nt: TGTGCCTGGACGGGGGGCCAGGGGAATGAGCAGTTCTTC

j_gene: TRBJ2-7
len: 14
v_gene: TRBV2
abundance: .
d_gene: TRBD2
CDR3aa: CASIDAGGRYEQYF
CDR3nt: TGTGCCAGCATTGATGCGGGGGGACGCTACGAGCAGTACTTC

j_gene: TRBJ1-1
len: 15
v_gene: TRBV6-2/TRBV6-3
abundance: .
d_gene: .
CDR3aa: CASSLTSQGYTEAFF
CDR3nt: TGTGCCAGCAGCCTAACCTCACAGGGATATACTGAAGCTTTCTTT

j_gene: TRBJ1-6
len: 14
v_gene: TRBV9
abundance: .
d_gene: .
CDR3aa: CASSVVPENSPLHF
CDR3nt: TGTGCCAGCAGCGTAGTGCCGGAGAATTCACCCCTCCACTTT

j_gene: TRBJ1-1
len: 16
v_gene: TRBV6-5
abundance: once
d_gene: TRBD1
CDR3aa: CASSYAQDRGYTEAFF
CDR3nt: TGTGCCAGCAGTTACGCCCAGGACAGGGGGTACACTGAAGCTTTCTTT

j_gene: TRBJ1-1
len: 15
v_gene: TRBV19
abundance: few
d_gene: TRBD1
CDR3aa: CASSPPGQGLTEAFF
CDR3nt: TGTGCCAGTAGTCCGCCGGGACAGGGATTGACTGAAGCTTTCTTT

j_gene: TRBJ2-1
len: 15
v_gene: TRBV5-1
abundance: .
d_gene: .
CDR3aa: CASSLDGQPYNEQFF
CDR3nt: TGCGCCAGCAGCTTGGACGGACAACCCTACAATGAGCAGTTCTTC

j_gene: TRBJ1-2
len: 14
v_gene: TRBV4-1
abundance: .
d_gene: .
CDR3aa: CASSQVAGNYGYTF
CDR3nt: TGCGCCAGCAGCCAAGTGGCGGGGAACTATGGCTACACCTTC

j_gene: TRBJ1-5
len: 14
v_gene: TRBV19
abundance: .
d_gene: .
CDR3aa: CASSMGLGVQPQHF
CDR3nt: TGTGCCAGTAGTATGGGTCTAGGGGTTCAGCCCCAGCATTTT

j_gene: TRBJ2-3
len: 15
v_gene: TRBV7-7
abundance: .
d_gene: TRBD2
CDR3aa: CASSLSGGTADTQYF
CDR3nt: TGTGCTAGCAGCTTGAGCGGGGGCACAGCAGATACGCAGTATTTT

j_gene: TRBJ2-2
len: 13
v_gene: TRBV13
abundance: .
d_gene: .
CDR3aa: CASSLDTTGELFF
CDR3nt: TGTGCCAGCAGCTTAGACACGACCGGGGAGCTGTTTTTT

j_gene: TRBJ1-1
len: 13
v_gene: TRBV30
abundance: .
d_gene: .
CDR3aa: CAWSSQGYTEAFF
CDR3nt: TGTGCCTGGAGTAGCCAGGGGTACACTGAAGCTTTCTTT

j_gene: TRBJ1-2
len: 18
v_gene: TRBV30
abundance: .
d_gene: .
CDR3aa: CAWSTPPHRVGAQYGYTF
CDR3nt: TGTGCCTGGAGTACCCCCCCCCATCGTGTGGGCGCCCAATATGGCTACACCTTC

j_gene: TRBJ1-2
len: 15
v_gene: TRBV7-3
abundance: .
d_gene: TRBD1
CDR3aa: CASSLTSTGGGGYTF
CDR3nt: TGTGCCAGCAGTTTAACATCGACAGGGGGTGGAGGCTACACCTTC

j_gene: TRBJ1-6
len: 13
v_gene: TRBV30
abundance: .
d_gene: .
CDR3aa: CAWSFRVGSPLHF
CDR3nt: TGTGCCTGGAGTTTCAGGGTGGGTTCACCCCTCCACTTT

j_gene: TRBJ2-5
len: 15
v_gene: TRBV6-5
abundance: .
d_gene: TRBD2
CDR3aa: CASSEGTSGLETQYF
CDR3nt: TGTGCCAGCAGCGAGGGGACTAGCGGGCTCGAGACCCAGTACTTC

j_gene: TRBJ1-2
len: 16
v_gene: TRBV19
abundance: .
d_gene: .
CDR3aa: CASSRTDAVSAYGYTF
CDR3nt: TGTGCCAGTAGTAGGACAGACGCCGTTTCGGCCTATGGCTACACCTTC

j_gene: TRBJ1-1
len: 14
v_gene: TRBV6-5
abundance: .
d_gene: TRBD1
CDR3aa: CASNKKQGATEAFF
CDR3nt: TGTGCCAGCAATAAAAAGCAGGGGGCCACTGAAGCTTTCTTT

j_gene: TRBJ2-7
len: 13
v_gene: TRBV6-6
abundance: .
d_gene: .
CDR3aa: CASSYRQGGEQYF
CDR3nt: TGTGCCAGCAGTTACCGCCAGGGAGGCGAGCAGTACTTC

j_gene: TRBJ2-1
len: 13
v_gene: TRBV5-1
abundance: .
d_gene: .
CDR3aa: CASSLSVLNEQFF
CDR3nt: TGCGCCAGCAGCCTCTCGGTGTTGAATGAGCAGTTCTTC

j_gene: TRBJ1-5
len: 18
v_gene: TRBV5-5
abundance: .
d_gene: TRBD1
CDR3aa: CASSLVGTGTFGNQPQHF
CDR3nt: TGTGCCAGCAGCTTGGTTGGGACAGGGACGTTCGGCAATCAGCCCCAGCATTTT

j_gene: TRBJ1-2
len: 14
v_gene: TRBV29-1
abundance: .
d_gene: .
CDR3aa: CSVRVAGGNYGYTF
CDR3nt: TGCAGCGTCCGAGTGGCCGGAGGTAACTATGGCTACACCTTC

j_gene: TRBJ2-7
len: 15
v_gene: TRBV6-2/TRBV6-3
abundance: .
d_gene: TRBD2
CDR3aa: CASSYFGGGGYEQYF
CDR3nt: TGTGCCAGCAGTTATTTCGGCGGGGGAGGCTACGAGCAGTACTTC

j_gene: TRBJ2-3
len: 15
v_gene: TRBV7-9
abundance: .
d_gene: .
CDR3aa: CASSSFRGSTDTQYF
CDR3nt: TGTGCCAGCAGCTCCTTCCGGGGAAGCACAGATACGCAGTATTTT

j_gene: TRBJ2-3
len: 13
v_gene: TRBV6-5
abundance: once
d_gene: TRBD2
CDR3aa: CASRRGGADTQYF
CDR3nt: TGTGCCAGCAGGCGCGGGGGAGCAGATACGCAGTATTTT

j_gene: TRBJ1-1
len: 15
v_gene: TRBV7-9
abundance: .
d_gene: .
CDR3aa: CASSLPGHVDSEAFF
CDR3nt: TGTGCCAGCAGCTTACCCGGACATGTTGATTCTGAAGCTTTCTTT

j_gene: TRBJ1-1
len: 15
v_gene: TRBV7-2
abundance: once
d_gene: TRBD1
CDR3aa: CASSLGRQGDTEAFF
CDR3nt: TGTGCCAGCAGCTTAGGCCGACAGGGGGACACTGAAGCTTTCTTT

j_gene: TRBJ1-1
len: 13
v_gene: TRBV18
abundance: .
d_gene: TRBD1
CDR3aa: CASSPEQGTEAFF
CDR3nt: TGTGCCAGCTCACCCGAACAGGGGACTGAAGCTTTCTTT

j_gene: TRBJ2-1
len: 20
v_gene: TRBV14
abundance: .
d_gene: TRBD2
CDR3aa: CASSLGLAGGPVYSYNEQFF
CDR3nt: TGTGCCAGCAGCCTGGGACTAGCGGGGGGGCCGGTCTATTCCTACAATGAGCAGTTCTTC

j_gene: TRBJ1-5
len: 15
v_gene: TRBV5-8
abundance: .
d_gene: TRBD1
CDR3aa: CASSTGTEGNQPQHF
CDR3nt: TGTGCCAGCAGCACCGGGACAGAGGGCAATCAGCCCCAGCATTTT